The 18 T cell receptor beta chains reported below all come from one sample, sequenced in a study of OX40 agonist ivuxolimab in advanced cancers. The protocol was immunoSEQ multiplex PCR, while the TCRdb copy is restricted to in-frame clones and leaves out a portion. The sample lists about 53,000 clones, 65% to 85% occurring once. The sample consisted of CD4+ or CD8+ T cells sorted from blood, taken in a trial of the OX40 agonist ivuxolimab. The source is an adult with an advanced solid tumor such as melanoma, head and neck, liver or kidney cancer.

CDR3 nucleotides: TGTGCCAGCAGCCCCGCTAACCAAGCCTACAATGAGCAGTTCTTC. This gives the protein CASSPANQAYNEQFF. This sequence joins TRBV9 and TRBJ2-1; D is unresolved. The CDR3 runs 15 residues. Trimming took 4 bases from V and 2 from J, leaving 13 bases between them. Germline V gives CDR1 SGDLS, CDR2 YYNGEE. Together with reference TRBV9 and TRBJ2-1, the CDR3 gives the full variable domain: DSGVTQTPKHLITATGQRVTLRCSPRSGDLSVYWYQQSLDQGLQFLIQYYNGEERAKGNILERFSAQQFPDLHSELNLSSLELGDSALYFCASSPANQAYNEQFFGPGTRLTVL.

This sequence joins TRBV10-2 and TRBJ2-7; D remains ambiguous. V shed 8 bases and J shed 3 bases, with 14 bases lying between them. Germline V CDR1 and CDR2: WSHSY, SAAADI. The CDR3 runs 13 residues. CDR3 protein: CASRHPKGYEQYF. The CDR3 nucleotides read TGCGCCAGCCGCCACCCGAAGGGCTACGAGCAGTACTTC.

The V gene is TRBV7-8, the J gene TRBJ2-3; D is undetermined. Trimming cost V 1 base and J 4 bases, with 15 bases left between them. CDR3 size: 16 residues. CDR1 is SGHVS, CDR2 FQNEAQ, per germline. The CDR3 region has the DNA TGTGCCAGCAGCTTAGATACAGTGGCCTCCCCAGATACGCAGTATTTT. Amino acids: CASSLDTVASPDTQYF. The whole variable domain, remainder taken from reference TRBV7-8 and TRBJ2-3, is GAGVSQSPRYKVAKRGQDVALRCDPISGHVSLFWYQQALGQGPEFLTYFQNEAQLDKSGLPSDRFFAERPEGSVSTLKIQRTQQEDSAVYLCASSLDTVASPDTQYFGPGTRLTVL.

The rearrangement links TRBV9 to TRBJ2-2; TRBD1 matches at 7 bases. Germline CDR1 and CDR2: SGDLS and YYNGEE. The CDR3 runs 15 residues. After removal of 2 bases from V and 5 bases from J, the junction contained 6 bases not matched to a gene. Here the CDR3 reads CASSVDRVGTGELFF. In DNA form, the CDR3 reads TGTGCCAGCAGCGTCGACAGGGTAGGGACCGGGGAGCTGTTTTTT.

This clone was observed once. CDR3 loop: CASSSHRVGGYEQYF. The CDR3, as DNA: TGTGCCAGCAGCTCCCACAGGGTGGGTGGCTACGAGCAGTACTTC. The chain employs TRBV11-2 and TRBJ2-7; maybe TRBD1 (6 bases). The CDR3 has 15 amino acids. Looked up from germline, CDR1 is SGHAT and CDR2 is FQNNGV. V was cut by 4 bases and J by 3 bases, with 16 bases left in between. The full variable domain, its missing parts supplied by reference TRBV11-2 and TRBJ2-7, is EAGVAQSPRYKIIEKRQSVAFWCNPISGHATLYWYQQILGQGPKLLIQFQNNGVVDDSQLPKDRFSAERLKGVDSTLKIQPAKLEDSAVYLCASSSHRVGGYEQYFGPGTRLTVT.

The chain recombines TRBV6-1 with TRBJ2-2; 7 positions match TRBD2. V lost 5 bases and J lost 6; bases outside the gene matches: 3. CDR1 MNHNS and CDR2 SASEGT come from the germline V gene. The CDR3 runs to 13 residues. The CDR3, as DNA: TGTGCCAGCAGTCGGACTAGTGCCGGGGAGCTGTTTTTT. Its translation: CASSRTSAGELFF.

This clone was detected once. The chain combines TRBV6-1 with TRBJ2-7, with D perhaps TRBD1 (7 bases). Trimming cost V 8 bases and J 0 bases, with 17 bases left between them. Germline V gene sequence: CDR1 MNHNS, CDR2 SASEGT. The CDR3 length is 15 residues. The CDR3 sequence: CASGEDRLSSYEQYF. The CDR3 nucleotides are TGTGCCAGCGGGGAGGACAGGCTGAGCTCCTACGAGCAGTACTTC.

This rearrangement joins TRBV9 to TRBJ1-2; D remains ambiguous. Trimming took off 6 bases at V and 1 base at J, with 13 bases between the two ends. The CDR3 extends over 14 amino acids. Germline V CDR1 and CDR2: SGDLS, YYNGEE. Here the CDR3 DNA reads TGTGCCAGCAACATTCCCGGGCGTAACTATGGCTACACCTTC. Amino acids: CASNIPGRNYGYTF. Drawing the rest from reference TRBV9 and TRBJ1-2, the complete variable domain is DSGVTQTPKHLITATGQRVTLRCSPRSGDLSVYWYQQSLDQGLQFLIQYYNGEERAKGNILERFSAQQFPDLHSELNLSSLELGDSALYFCASNIPGRNYGYTFGSGTRLTVV.

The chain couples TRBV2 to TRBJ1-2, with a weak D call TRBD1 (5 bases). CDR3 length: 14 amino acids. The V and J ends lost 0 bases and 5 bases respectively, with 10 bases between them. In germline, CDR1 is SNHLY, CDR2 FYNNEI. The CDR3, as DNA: TGTGCCAGCAGTGAAGCCATAGACAGTTATGGCTACACCTTC. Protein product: CASSEAIDSYGYTF. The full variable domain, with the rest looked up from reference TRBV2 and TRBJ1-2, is EPEVTQTPSHQVTQMGQEVILRCVPISNHLYFYWYRQILGQKVEFLVSFYNNEISEKSEIFDDQFSVERPDGSNFTLKIRSTKLEDSAMYFCASSEAIDSYGYTFGSGTRLTVV.

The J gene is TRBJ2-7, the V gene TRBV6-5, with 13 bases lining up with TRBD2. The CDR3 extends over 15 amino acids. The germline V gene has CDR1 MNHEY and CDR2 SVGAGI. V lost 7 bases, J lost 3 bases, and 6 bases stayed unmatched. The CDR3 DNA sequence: TGTGCCAGCACCACGGGGACTAGCGGGAACTACGAGCAGTACTTC. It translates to CASTTGTSGNYEQYF.

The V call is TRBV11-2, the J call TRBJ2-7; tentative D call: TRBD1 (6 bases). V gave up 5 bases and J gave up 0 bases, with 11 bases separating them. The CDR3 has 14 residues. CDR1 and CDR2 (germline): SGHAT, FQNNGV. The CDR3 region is CASSSDRRSYEQYF. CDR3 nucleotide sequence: TGTGCCAGCAGCAGCGACAGGCGCTCCTACGAGCAGTACTTC.

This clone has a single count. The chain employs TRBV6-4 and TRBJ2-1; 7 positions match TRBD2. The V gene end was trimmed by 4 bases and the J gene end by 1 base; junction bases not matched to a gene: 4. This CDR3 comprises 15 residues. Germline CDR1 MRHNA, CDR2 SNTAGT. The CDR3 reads CASSAAGASYNEQFF. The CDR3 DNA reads TGTGCCAGCAGTGCGGCGGGAGCTTCCTACAATGAGCAGTTCTTC.

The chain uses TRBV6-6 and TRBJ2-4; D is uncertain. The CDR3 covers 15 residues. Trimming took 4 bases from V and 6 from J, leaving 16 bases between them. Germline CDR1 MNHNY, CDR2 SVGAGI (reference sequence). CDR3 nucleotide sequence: TGTGCCAGCAGTTGGGTATCGAGAGATTCAAACATTCAGTACTTC. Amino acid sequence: CASSWVSRDSNIQYF.

The CDR3 DNA follows: TGTGCCAGCAGGTTAACCGGGACAGCGGCCGGGGGAGCTTTCTTT. This encodes CASRLTGTAAGGAFF. V is TRBV2 and J is TRBJ1-1, with 7 bases matching TRBD1. CDR3 length: 15 residues. Germline V gene lookup returns CDR1 SNHLY and CDR2 FYNNEI. V was pared by 6 bases and J by 10 bases, with 17 bases of the junction left unmatched. The variable domain in full, with the rest retrieved from reference TRBV2 and TRBJ1-1, is EPEVTQTPSHQVTQMGQEVILRCVPISNHLYFYWYRQILGQKVEFLVSFYNNEISEKSEIFDDQFSVERPDGSNFTLKIRSTKLEDSAMYFCASRLTGTAAGGAFFGQGTRLTVV.

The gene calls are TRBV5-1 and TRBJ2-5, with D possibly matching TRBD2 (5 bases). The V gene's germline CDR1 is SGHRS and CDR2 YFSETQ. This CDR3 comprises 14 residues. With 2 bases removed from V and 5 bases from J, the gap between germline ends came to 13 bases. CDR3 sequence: CASSFERSGETQYF. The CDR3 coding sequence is TGCGCCAGCAGCTTTGAGCGGTCGGGGGAGACCCAGTACTTC.

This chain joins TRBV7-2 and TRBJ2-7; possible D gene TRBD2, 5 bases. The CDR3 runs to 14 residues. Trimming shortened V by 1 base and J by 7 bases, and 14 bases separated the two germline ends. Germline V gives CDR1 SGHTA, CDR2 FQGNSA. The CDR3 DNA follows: TGTGCCAGCAGCTTAGTGGCAGCGGCTGGGGAGCAGTACTTC. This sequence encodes CASSLVAAAGEQYF.

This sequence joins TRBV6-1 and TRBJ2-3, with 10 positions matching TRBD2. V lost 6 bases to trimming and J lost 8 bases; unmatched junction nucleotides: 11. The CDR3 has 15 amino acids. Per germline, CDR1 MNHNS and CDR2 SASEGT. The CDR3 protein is CASSPEREGFVTQYF. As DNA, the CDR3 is TGTGCCAGCAGCCCCGAGCGGGAGGGTTTCGTTACGCAGTATTTT.

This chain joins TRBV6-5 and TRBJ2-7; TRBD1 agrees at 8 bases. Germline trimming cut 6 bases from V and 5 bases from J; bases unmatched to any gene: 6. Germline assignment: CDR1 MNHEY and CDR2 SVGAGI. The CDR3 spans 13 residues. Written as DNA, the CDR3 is TGTGCCAGCAGATACAACAGGGGGGACGAGCAGTACTTC. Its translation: CASRYNRGDEQYF.